One and the same sample provided the 5 T cell receptor beta chains below, sequenced in a study of T cells in localized non-small cell lung cancer. Data came from immunoSEQ multiplex PCR; TCRdb stores just in-frame clones and leaves some out. The top ten clones hold around 7% of a sample with about 20,000 clones, around nine tenths of them seen once. Here the sequenced sample was peripheral blood, taken before any cancer treatment. Source of these receptors: a male donor older than 55 with stage I squamous cell lung carcinoma.

The CDR3 sequence is CSAVGGTEAFF. The CDR3 nucleotides read TGCAGCGCTGTGGGGGGAACTGAAGCTTTCTTT. This chain links TRBV29-1 with TRBJ1-1; possibly TRBD1 for D (5 bases). V lost 7 bases and J 5 bases, leaving 11 bases between the germline ends. The CDR3 covers 11 residues. CDR1 and CDR2 from the germline V gene are SQVTM and ANQGSEA.

J is TRBJ1-1 and V is TRBV6-5, with 9 bases aligning to TRBD1. Germline CDR1 and CDR2: MNHEY and SVGAGI. The CDR3 loop spans 16 amino acids. V was pared by 2 bases and J by 1 base, with 5 bases of the junction left unmatched. CDR3 in amino acids: CASSYLRTGENTEAFF. The CDR3 DNA is TGTGCCAGCAGTTACCTTCGGACAGGGGAGAACACTGAAGCTTTCTTT.

V gene TRBV19 combines with J gene TRBJ1-6; 7 bases are shared with TRBD1. V lost 5 bases and J lost 1; bases outside the gene matches: 8. The CDR3 is 17 residues long. Germline lookup yields CDR1 LNHDA and CDR2 SQIVND (reference sequence). The CDR3: CASSSRSGGSYNSPLHF. The CDR3 coding sequence is TGTGCCAGTAGTTCTCGTTCAGGGGGTTCCTATAATTCACCCCTCCACTTT.

This clone was seen only a few times. This sequence joins TRBV25-1 and TRBJ1-2; TRBD1 matches 8 bases. CDR3 length equals 16 residues. Looked up from germline, CDR1 is MGHDK and CDR2 is SYGVNS. Trimming at V came to 3 bases and at J to 6 bases, leaving 12 bases not matched to a gene. CDR3 nucleotide sequence: TGTGCCAGCAGTGATCCAGGGACAGGTCAGGGGAATGGCTACACCTTC. Translation gives CASSDPGTGQGNGYTF.

V is TRBV5-8 and J is TRBJ1-1, with D possibly being TRBD1 (5 bases). Germline CDR1 is SGHTS and CDR2 is YDEGEE. This CDR3 region has 14 residues. V lost 0 bases and J lost 5, with 11 bases in between. The CDR3 DNA reads TGTGCCAGCAGCTTGGCTGGGGCGAGGACTGAAGCTTTCTTT. Encoded protein: CASSLAGARTEAFF.